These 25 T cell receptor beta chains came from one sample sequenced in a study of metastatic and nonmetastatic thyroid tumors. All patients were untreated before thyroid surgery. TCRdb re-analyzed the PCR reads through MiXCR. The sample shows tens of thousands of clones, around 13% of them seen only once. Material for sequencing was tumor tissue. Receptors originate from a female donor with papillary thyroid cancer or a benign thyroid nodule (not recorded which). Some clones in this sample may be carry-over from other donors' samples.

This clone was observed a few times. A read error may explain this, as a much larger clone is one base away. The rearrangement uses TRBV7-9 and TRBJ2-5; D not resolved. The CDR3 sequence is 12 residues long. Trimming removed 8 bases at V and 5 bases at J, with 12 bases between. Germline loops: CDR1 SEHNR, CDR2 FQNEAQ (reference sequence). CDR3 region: CASGFKVETQYF. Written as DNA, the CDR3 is TGTGCCAGCGGGTTCAAGGTTGAGACCCAGTACTTC.

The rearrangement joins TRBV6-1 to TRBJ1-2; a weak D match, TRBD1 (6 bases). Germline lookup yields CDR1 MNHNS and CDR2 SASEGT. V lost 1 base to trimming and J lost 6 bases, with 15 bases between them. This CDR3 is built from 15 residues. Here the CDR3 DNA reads TGTGCCAGCAGTGAAGGGACAGTGGGCGCCGATGGCTACACCTTC. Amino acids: CASSEGTVGADGYTF.

CDR3 residues: CATSGQVNTEAFF. In DNA, the CDR3 is TGTGCCACCTCCGGACAGGTCAACACTGAAGCTTTCTTT. The rearrangement uses TRBV18 and TRBJ1-1; 7 positions match TRBD1. The CDR3 totals 13 residues. After removal of 10 bases from V and 2 bases from J, the junction contained 7 bases not matched to a gene. The germline V gene has CDR1 KGHSH and CDR2 LQKENI.

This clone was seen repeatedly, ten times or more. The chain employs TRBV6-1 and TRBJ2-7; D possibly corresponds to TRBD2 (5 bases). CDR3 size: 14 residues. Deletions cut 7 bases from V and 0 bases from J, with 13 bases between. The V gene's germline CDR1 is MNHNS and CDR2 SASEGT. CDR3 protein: CASTQASLSYEQYF. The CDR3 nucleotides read TGTGCCAGCACCCAAGCTAGCCTCTCCTACGAGCAGTACTTC.

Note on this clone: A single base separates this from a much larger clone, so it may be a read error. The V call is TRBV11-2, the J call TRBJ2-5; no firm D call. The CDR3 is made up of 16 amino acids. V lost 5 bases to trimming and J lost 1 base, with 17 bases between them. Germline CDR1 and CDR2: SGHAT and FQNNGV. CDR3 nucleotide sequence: TGTGCCAGCAGCCCCGCATTGTGGCAAGCCCAAGAGACCCAGTACTTC. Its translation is CASSPALWQAQETQYF.

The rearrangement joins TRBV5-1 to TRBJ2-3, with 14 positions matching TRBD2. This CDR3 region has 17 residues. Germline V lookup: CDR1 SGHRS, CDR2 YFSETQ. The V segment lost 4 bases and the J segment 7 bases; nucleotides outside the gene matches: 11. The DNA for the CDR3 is TGCGCCAGCAGCGATACAGGGACTAGCGGGAGTGGGAATACGCAGTATTTT. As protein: CASSDTGTSGSGNTQYF.

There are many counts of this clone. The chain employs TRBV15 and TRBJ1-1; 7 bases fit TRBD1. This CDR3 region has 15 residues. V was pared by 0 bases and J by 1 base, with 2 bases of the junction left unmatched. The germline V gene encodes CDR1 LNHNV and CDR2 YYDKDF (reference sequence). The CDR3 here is CATSRDRQGNTEAFF. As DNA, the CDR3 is TGTGCCACCAGCAGAGATCGACAGGGGAACACTGAAGCTTTCTTT.

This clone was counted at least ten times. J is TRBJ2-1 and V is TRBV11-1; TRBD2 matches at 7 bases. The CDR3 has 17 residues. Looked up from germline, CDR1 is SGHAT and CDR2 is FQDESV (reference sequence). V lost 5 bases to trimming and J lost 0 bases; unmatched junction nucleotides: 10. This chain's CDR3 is CASSPRTSDYSYNEQFF. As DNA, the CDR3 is TGTGCCAGCAGCCCACGAACTAGCGATTACTCCTACAATGAGCAGTTCTTC.

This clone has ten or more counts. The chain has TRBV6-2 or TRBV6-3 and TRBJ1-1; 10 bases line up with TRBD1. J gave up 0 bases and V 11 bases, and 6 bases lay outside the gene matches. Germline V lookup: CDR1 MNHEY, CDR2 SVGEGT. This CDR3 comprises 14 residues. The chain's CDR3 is CAGRDRGLNTEAFF. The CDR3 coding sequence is TGTGCCGGCCGGGACAGGGGCCTGAACACTGAAGCTTTCTTT.

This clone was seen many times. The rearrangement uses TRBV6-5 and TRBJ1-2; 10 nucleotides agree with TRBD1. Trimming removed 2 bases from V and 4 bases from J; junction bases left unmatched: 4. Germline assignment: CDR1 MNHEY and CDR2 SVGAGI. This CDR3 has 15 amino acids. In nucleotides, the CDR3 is TGTGCCAGCAGTTACGGACAGGGGGTATTCTATGGCTACACCTTC. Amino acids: CASSYGQGVFYGYTF.

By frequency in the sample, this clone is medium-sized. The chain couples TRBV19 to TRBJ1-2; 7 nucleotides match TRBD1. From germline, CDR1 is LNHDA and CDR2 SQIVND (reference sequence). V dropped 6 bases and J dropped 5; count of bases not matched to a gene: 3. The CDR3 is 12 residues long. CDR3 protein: CASRGQVYGYTF. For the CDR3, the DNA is TGTGCCAGTAGAGGACAGGTATATGGCTACACCTTC.

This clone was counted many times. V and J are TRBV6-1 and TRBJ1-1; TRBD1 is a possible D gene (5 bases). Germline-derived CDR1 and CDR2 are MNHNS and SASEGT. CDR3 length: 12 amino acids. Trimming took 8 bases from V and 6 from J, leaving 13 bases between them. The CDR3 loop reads CASGKQESEAFF. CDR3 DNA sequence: TGTGCCAGCGGGAAACAGGAGTCTGAAGCTTTCTTT.

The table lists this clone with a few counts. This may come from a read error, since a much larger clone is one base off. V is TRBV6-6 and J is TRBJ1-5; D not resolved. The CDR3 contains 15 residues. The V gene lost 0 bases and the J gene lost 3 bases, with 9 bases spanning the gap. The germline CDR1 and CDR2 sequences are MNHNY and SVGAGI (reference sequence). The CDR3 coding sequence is TGTGCCAGCAGTTACTCAGGCCACAACAATCAGCCCCAGCATTTT. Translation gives CASSYSGHNNQPQHF.

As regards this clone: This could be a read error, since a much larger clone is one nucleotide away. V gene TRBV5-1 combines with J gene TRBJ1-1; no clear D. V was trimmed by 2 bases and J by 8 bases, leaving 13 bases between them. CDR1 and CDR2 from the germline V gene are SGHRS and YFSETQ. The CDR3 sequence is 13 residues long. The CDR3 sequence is CASSFAGIGEAFF. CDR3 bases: TGCGCCAGCAGCTTTGCAGGAATCGGGGAAGCTTTCTTT.

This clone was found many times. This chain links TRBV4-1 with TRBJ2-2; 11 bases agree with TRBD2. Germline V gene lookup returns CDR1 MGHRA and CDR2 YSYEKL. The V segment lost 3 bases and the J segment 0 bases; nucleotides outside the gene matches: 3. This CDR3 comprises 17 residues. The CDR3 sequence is CASSHRLAGPNTGELFF. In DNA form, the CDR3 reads TGCGCCAGCAGCCATAGACTAGCGGGACCGAACACCGGGGAGCTGTTTTTT.

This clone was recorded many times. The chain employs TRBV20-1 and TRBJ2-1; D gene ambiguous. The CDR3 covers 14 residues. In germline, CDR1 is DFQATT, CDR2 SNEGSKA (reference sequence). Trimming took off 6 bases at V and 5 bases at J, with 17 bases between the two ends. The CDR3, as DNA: TGCAGTGCCACCCCCGGTGGGTGGAACAATGAGCAGTTCTTC. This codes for CSATPGGWNNEQFF.

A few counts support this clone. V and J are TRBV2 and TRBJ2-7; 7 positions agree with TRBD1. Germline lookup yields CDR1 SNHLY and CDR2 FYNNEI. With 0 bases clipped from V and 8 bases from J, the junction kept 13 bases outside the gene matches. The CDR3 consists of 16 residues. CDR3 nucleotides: TGTGCCAGCAGTGAAGCGGTTTACAGGGGCTTAGGGCAGCAGTACTTC. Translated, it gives CASSEAVYRGLGQQYF.

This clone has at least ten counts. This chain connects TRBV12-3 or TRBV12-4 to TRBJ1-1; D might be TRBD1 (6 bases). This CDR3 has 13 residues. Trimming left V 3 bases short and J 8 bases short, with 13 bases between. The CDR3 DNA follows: TGTGCCAGCAGTTTCGCCACAGGGAGGGAAGCTTTCTTT. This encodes CASSFATGREAFF.

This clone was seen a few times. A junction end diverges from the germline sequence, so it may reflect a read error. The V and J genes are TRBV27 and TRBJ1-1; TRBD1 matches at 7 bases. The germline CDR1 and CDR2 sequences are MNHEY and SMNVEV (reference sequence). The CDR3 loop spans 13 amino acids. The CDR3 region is CVSSPWSGGEAFF. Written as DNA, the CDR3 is TGTGTCAGCAGTCCCTGGTCAGGGGGTGAAGCTTTCTTT.

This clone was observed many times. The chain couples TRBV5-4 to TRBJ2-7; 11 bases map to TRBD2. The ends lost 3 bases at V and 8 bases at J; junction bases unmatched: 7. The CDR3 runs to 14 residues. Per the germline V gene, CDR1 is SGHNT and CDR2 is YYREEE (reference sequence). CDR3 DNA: TGTGCCAGCAGCTCTATACTAGCGGGAGAAAAGCAGTACTTC. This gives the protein CASSSILAGEKQYF.

CDR3 sequence reads: CASSYSKSRAGGANTDTQYF. The CDR3 DNA reads as TGTGCCAGCAGTTACTCGAAAAGTCGGGCAGGCGGAGCCAACACAGATACGCAGTATTTT. The V and J genes are TRBV6-2 or TRBV6-3 and TRBJ2-3, with no clear D. This CDR3 has 20 residues. V was clipped by 0 bases and J by 2 bases, with 24 bases between them. The germline CDR1 and CDR2 sequences are MNHEY and SVGEGT.

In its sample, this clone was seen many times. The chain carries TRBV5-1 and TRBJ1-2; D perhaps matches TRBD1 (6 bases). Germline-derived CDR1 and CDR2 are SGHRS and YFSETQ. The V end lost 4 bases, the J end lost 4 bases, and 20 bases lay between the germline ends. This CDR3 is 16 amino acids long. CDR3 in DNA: TGCGCCAGCAGCCTGGATCAGGGGATTGCCGGCTATGGCTACACCTTC. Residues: CASSLDQGIAGYGYTF.

The CDR3 coding sequence is TGTGCCAGCAGCCGCCGGGACCCGTTGGATACGCAGTATTTT. Its protein is CASSRRDPLDTQYF. The rearrangement joins TRBV3-1 to TRBJ2-3, with D perhaps TRBD1 or TRBD2 (5 bases each). This CDR3 is 14 amino acids long. From germline, CDR1 is LGHDT and CDR2 YNNKEL (reference sequence). V was pared by 4 bases and J by 6 bases, with 14 bases between.

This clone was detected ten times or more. The CDR3 spells CASSPRDRSTGELFF. CDR3 sequence (DNA): TGTGCCAGCTCACCGCGCGACAGGAGCACCGGGGAGCTGTTTTTT. This chain joins TRBV18 and TRBJ2-2, with D possibly being TRBD1 (6 bases). The CDR3 is 15 residues long. The V gene's germline CDR1 is KGHSH and CDR2 LQKENI. V gave up 3 bases and J gave up 4 bases, with 12 bases separating them. Full variable domain (missing parts from reference TRBV18 and TRBJ2-2): NAGVMQNPRHLVRRRGQEARLRCSPMKGHSHVYWYRQLPEEGLKFMVYLQKENIIDESGMPKERFSAEFPKEGPSILRIQQVVRGDSAAYFCASSPRDRSTGELFFGEGSRLTVL.

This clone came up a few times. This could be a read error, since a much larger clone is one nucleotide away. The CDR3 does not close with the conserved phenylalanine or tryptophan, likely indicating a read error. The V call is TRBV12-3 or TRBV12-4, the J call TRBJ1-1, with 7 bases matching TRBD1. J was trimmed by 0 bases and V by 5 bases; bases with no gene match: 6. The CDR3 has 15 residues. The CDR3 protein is CASSAIQGLNTEAFS. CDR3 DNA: TGTGCCAGCAGTGCAATACAGGGGTTGAACACTGAAGCTTTCTCT.